This TCR beta chain stems from a study of cytomegalovirus exposure and HLA in healthy donors. V was trimmed by 2 bases and J by 2 bases, leaving 7 bases between them. CDR1 LGHNA and CDR2 YSLEER come from the germline V gene. The CDR3 is made up of 15 amino acids. The table came from immunoSEQ multiplex PCR; TCRdb's copy has only in-frame clones and leaves some out. Of roughly 77,000 clones in the sample, roughly 94% are singletons; the top ten hold 0.69%. Sequenced input: PBMCs. This chain joins TRBV4-3 and TRBJ2-6; D not certain. This clonotype was obtained from a woman younger than 35 in good health and CMV-seronegative. CDR3 loop: CASSQYRAGANVLTF. CDR3 coding DNA: TGCGCCAGCAGCCAATACAGAGCTGGGGCCAACGTCCTGACTTTC.